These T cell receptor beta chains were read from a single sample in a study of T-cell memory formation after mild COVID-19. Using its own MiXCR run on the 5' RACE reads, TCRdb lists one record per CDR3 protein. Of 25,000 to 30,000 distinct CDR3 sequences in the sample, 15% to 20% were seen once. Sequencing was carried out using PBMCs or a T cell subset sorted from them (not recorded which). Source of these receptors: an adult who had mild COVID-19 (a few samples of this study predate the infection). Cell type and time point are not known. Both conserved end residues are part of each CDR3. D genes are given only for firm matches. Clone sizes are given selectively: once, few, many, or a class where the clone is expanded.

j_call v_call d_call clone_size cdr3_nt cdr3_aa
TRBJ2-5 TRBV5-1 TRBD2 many TGCGCCAGCCTAGAAACCGGGACTAGCGCTCAAGAGACCCAGTACTTC CASLETGTSAQETQYF
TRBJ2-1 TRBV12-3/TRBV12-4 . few TGTGCCAGCAGCGAAACAGGGTTGGCAAACAATGAGCAGTTCTTC CASSETGLANNEQFF
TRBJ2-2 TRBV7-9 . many TGTGCCAGCAGGTCCTCAGGGGCCCCCGGGGAGCTGTTTTTT CASRSSGAPGELFF
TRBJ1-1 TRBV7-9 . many TGTGCCAGCAGCTATTACTCGGGATCTGAAGCTTTCTTT CASSYYSGSEAFF
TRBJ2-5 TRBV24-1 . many TGTGCCACCAGTGACCCTACAGGAGACCAAGAGACCCAGTACTTC CATSDPTGDQETQYF
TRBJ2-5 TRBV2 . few TGTGCCAGCAGCCCCCGGGGGGAGACCCAGTACTTC CASSPRGETQYF
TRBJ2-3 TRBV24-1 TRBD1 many TGTGCCACCAGTGAAACCGGGACAGGACGCACAGATACGCAGTATTTT CATSETGTGRTDTQYF
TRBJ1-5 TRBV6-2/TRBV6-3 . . TGTGCCAGCAGCCAGATCCGGGGGCCCCAGCATTTT CASSQIRGPQHF
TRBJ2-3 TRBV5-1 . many TGCGCCAGCAGCTTCCGGCAGGGGGGTACAGATACGCAGTATTTT CASSFRQGGTDTQYF
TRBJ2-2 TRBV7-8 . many TGTGCCATAGGAACCGGGGAGCTGTTTTTT CAIGTGELFF
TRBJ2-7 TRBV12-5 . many TGTGCTAGTGGTTCCCCCCCCATGGGGGACGAGCAGTACTTC CASGSPPMGDEQYF
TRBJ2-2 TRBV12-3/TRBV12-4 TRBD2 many TGTGCCAGCAGTTTTGGGGAGGGCCTCACCGGGGAGCTGTTTTTT CASSFGEGLTGELFF
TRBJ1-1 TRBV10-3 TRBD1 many TGTGCCACCGGGACAGGAACCATGAACACTGAAGCTTTCTTT CATGTGTMNTEAFF
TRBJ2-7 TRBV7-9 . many TGTGCCAGCAGCCATCAGGCCGGGACACCAGTCTCCTACGAGCAGTACTTC CASSHQAGTPVSYEQYF
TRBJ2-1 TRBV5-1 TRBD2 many TGCGCCAGCAGCTTGAGCCTCGGACTAGCGGGAAATGAGCAGTTCTTC CASSLSLGLAGNEQFF
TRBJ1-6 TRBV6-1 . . TGTGCCAGCAGCCGGGACATTGGGAGAGATTCACCCCTCCACTTT CASSRDIGRDSPLHF
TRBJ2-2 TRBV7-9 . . TGTGCCAGCACTAGGGCCGGGGAGCTGTTTTTT CASTRAGELFF
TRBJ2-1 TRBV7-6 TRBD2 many TGTGCCAGCAGCTTAGGCCCAGCGGGGAACAATGAGCAGTTCTTC CASSLGPAGNNEQFF
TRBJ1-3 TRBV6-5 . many TGTGCCAGCCAAGCCGAGAGGACCATATATTTT CASQAERTIYF
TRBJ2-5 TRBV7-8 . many TGTGCCAGCAGCCCGGGGTGGGGGGCTGAAGAGACCCAGTACTTC CASSPGWGAEETQYF